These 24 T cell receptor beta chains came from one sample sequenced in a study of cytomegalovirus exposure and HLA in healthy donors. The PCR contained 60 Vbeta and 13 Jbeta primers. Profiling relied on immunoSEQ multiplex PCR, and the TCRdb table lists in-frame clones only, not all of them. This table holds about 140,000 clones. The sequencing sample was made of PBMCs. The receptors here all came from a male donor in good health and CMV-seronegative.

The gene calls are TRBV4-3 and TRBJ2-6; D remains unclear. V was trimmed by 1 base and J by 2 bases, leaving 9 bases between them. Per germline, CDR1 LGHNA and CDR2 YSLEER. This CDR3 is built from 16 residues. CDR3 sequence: CASSQGLTTGANVLTF. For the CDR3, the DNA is TGCGCCAGCAGCCAAGGTTTAACTACTGGGGCCAACGTCCTGACTTTC.

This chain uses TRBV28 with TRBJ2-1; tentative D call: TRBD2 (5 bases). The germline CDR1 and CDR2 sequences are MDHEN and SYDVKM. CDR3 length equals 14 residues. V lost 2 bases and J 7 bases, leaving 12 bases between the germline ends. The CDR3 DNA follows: TGTGCCAGCAGTTTAGGAGGAGCGGCGAATGAGCAGTTCTTC. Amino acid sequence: CASSLGGAANEQFF.

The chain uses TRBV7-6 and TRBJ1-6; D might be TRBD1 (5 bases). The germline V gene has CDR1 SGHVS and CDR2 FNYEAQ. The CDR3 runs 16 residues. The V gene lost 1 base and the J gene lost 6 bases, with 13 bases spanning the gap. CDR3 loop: CASSLGGGRGNSPLHF. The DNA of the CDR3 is TGTGCCAGCAGCTTAGGTGGTGGGAGGGGTAATTCACCCCTCCACTTT.

Written as DNA, the CDR3 is TGTGCCTGGAGCCTTGGACTAGCGGGAAACTACCAAGAGACCCAGTACTTC. The encoded protein is CAWSLGLAGNYQETQYF. The genes are TRBV30 and TRBJ2-5; 12 bases are shared with TRBD2. The CDR3 runs to 17 residues. The trim removed 3 bases at V and 0 bases at J, leaving 8 bases unmatched. Germline values: CDR1 GTSNPN, CDR2 SVGIG (reference sequence).

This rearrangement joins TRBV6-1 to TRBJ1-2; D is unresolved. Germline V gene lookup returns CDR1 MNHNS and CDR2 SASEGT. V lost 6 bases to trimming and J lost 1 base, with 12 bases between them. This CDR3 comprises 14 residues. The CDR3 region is CASRESLLNYGYTF. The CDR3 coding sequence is TGTGCCAGCAGGGAGAGCCTTCTTAACTATGGCTACACCTTC.

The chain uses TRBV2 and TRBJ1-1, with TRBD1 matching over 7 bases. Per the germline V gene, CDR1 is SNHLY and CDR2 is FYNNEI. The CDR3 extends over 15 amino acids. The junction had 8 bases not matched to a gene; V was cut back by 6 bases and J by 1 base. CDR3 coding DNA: TGTGCCAGCAGCAAGGGACAGAAGCAGAACACTGAAGCTTTCTTT. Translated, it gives CASSKGQKQNTEAFF.

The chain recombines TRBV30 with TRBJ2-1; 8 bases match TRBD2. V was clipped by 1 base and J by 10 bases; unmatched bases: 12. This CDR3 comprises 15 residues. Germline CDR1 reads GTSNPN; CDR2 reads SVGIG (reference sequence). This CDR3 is CAWSANGGAGVEQFF. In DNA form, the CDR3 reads TGTGCCTGGAGTGCTAACGGGGGGGCCGGGGTGGAGCAGTTCTTC.

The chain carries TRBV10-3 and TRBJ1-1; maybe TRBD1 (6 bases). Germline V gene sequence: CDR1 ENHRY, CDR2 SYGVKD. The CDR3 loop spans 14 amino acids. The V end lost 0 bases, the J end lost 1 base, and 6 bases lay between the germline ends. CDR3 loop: CAISESGANTEAFF. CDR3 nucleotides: TGTGCCATCAGTGAGTCGGGGGCGAACACTGAAGCTTTCTTT.

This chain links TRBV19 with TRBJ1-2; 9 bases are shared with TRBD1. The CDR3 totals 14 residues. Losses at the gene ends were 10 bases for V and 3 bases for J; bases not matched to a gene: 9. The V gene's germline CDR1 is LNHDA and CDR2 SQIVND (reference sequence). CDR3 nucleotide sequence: TGTGCCACCAATCAACAGGGGGCCGACTATGGCTACACCTTC. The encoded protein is CATNQQGADYGYTF.

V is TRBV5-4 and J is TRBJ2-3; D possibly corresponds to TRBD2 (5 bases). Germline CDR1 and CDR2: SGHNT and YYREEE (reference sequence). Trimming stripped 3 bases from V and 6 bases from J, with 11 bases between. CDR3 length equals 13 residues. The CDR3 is CASSWSSPDTQYF. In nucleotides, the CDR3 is TGTGCCAGCAGCTGGTCTAGCCCCGATACGCAGTATTTT.

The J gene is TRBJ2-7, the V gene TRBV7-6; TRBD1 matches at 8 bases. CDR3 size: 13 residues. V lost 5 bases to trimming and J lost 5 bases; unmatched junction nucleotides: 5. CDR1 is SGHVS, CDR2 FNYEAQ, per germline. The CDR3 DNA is TGTGCCAGCAGCGCTGGACAGGGAAACGAGCAGTACTTC. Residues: CASSAGQGNEQYF.

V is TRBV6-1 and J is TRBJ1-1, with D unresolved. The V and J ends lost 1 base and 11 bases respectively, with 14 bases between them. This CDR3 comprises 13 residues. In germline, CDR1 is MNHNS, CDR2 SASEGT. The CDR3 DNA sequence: TGTGCCAGCAGTGAAGTCGGCGGGAGCAGGGCTTTCTTT. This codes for CASSEVGGSRAFF.

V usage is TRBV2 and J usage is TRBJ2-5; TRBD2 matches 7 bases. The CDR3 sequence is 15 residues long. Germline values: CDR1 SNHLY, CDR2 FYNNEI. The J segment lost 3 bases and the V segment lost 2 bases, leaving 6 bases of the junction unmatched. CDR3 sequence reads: CASSEKSGGEETQYF. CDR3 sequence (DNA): TGTGCCAGCAGTGAAAAAAGTGGGGGGGAAGAGACCCAGTACTTC.

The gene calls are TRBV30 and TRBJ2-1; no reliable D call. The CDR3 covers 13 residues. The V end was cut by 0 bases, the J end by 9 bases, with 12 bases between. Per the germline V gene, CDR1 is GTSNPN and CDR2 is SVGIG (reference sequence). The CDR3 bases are TGTGCCTGGAGTGTACTGGTGGCTAGTGAGCAGTTCTTC. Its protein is CAWSVLVASEQFF. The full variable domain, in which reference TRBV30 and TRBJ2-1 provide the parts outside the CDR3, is SQTIHQWPATLVQPVGSPLSLECTVEGTSNPNLYWYRQAAGRGLQLLFYSVGIGQISSEVPQNLSASRPQDRQFILSSKKLLLSDSGFYLCAWSVLVASEQFFGPGTRLTVL.

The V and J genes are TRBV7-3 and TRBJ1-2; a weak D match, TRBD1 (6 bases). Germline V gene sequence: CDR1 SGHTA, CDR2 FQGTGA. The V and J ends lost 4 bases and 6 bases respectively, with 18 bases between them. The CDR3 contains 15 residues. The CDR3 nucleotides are TGTGCCAGCAGCTCTCTCGGGGGGGGGCTCGATGGCTACACCTTC. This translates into CASSSLGGGLDGYTF.

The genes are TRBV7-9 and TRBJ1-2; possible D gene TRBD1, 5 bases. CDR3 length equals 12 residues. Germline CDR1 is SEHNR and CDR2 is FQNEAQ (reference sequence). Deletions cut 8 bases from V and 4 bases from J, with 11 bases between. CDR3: CASRIDSYGYTF. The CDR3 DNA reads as TGTGCCAGCCGAATAGACAGCTATGGCTACACCTTC.

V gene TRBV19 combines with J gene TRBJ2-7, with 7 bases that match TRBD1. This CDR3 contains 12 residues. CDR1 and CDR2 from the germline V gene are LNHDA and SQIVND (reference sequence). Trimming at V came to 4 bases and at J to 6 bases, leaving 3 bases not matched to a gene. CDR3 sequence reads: CASSKRGREQYF. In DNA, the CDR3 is TGTGCCAGTAGTAAAAGGGGGCGCGAGCAGTACTTC.

The CDR3 nucleotides read TGTGCCAGCAGGGCCGGGACAGGGGGTTTAGGCAATCAGCCCCAGCATTTT. This translates into CASRAGTGGLGNQPQHF. The V and J genes are TRBV2 and TRBJ1-5, with TRBD1 matching 11 bases. With 6 bases clipped from V and 2 bases from J, the junction kept 9 bases outside the gene matches. This CDR3 region has 17 residues. CDR1 is SNHLY, CDR2 FYNNEI, per germline. The entire variable domain, with the rest obtained from reference TRBV2 and TRBJ1-5, is as follows: EPEVTQTPSHQVTQMGQEVILRCVPISNHLYFYWYRQILGQKVEFLVSFYNNEISEKSEIFDDQFSVERPDGSNFTLKIRSTKLEDSAMYFCASRAGTGGLGNQPQHFGDGTRLSIL.

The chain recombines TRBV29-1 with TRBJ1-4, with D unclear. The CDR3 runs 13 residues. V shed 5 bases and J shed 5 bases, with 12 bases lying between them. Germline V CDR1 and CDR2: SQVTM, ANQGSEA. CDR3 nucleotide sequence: TGCAGCGTTCAGAGGGCCCAGAATGAAAAACTGTTTTTT. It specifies CSVQRAQNEKLFF.

CDR3 nucleotide sequence: TGTGCCATCAGTCCCGGGACTAGCGGTAGCACAGATACGCAGTATTTT. As protein: CAISPGTSGSTDTQYF. The chain carries TRBV10-3 and TRBJ2-3; 11 bases fit TRBD2. The germline V gene encodes CDR1 ENHRY and CDR2 SYGVKD. The CDR3 is made up of 16 amino acids. The V and J ends lost 5 bases and 0 bases, in that order; junction bases with no gene match: 4.

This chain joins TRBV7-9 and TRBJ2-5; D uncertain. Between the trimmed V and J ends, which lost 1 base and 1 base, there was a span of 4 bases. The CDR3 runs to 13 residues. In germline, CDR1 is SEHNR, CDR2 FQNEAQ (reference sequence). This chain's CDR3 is CASSLVVQETQYF. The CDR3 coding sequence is TGTGCCAGCAGCTTAGTAGTCCAAGAGACCCAGTACTTC.

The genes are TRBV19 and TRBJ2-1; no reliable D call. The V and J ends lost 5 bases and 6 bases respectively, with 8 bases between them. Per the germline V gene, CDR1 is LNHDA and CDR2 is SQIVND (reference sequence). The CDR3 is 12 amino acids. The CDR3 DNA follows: TGTGCCAGTAGTGGTCAGATCAATGAGCAGTTCTTC. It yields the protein CASSGQINEQFF.

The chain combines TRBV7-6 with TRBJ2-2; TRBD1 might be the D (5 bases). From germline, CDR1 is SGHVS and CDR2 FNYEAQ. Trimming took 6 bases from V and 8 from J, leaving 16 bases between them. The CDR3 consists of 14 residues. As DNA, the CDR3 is TGTGCCAGCAGTCCAGGGCCTTACAGGGGGGAGCTGTTTTTT. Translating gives CASSPGPYRGELFF.

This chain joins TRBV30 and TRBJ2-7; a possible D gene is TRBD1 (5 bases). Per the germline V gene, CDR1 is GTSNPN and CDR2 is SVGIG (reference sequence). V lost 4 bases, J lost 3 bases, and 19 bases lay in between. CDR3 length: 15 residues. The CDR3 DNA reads TGTGCCTGGATAAATCCCCGGGCAGGGTTCTACGAGCAGTACTTC. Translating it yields CAWINPRAGFYEQYF.